This is a list of T cell receptor beta chains from one sample in a study of regulatory T cells in long-lasting Graves disease. MiXCR, applied by TCRdb to the multiplex PCR reads, yields one record per CDR3 protein. The data contain roughly 500,000 distinct CDR3 sequences, roughly 13% of them seen just once; the ten biggest clones take up roughly a tenth. The same data also went into a second study, on T cells in Graves' hyperthyroidism and ophthalmopathy.

Sequences were derived from peripheral blood mononuclear cells (PBMCs), sampled at new diagnosis, from a patient treated with antithyroid drugs. The receptors derive from a young man with Graves disease. CDR3s include the opening cysteine and the closing phenylalanine or tryptophan. The D gene is left open where the match is weak. Size tells how often a clone was seen (once, few, many) or the class of an expanded clone, and some rows leave it out.

>TRBJ2-3|TRBV29-1|.|12|many
CSVSDSSDTQYF
TGCAGCGTCTCGGACTCATCTGATACGCAGTATTTT
>TRBJ1-5|TRBV6-9|.|16|.
CASSYVGQYSNQPQHF
TGTGCCAGCAGTTATGTCGGACAATATAGCAATCAGCCCCAGCATTTT
>TRBJ2-2|TRBV5-1|TRBD1|14|few
CASSPDRVTGELFF
TGCGCCAGCAGCCCCGACAGGGTCACCGGGGAGCTGTTTTTT
>TRBJ2-7|TRBV7-2|.|16|.
CASSLNPGRSSYEQYF
TGTGCCAGCAGCTTAAACCCGGGTCGCAGCTCCTACGAGCAGTACTTC
>TRBJ2-2|TRBV7-2|.|15|many
CASNLRKGYTGELFF
TGTGCCAGCAACCTAAGGAAGGGTTACACCGGGGAGCTGTTTTTT
>TRBJ1-5|TRBV7-9|.|15|many
CASSPGSGDPTTQHF
TGTGCCAGCAGCCCGGGCTCTGGGGACCCAACGACCCAGCATTTT
>TRBJ2-3|TRBV5-1|.|15|few
CASSWSGISPDTQYF
TGCGCCAGCAGCTGGAGTGGCATCAGCCCAGATACGCAGTATTTT
>TRBJ2-5|TRBV10-3|TRBD2|14|few
CATRRGGNQETQYF
TGTGCCACCCGGCGCGGGGGAAACCAAGAGACCCAGTACTTC
>TRBJ1-2|TRBV12-3/TRBV12-4|.|15|.
CASSLSEGGIYGYTF
TGTGCCAGCAGTTTATCGGAGGGGGGGATCTATGGCTACACCTTC
>TRBJ2-7|TRBV5-1|TRBD1|15|many
CASSNRDRGTYEQYF
TGCGCCAGCAGCAACCGGGACAGGGGAACCTACGAGCAGTACTTC
>TRBJ1-2|TRBV29-1|.|12|many
CSAPGNPDGYTF
TGCAGCGCCCCGGGGAACCCTGATGGCTACACCTTC
>TRBJ2-7|TRBV2|.|13|many
CASSPGISYEQYF
TGTGCCAGCAGTCCAGGGATCTCCTACGAGCAGTACTTC
>TRBJ1-6|TRBV6-1|TRBD1|14|many
CASSEGDRGSPLHF
TGTGCCAGCAGTGAAGGGGACAGAGGCAGTCCCCTCCACTTT
>TRBJ2-7|TRBV27|TRBD1|14|many
CASSLSSGGGEQYF
TGTGCCAGCAGTTTGTCGTCAGGGGGCGGGGAGCAGTACTTC
>TRBJ2-7|TRBV6-1|.|12|many
CASRAPSYEQYF
TGTGCCAGCCGGGCACCTTCCTACGAGCAGTACTTC
>TRBJ1-2|TRBV2|.|13|many
CASRAPTVYGYTF
TGTGCCAGCAGGGCACCGACAGTTTATGGCTACACCTTC
>TRBJ1-1|TRBV5-4|TRBD1|15|many
CASSPMTGANTEAFF
TGTGCCAGCAGCCCGATGACAGGGGCGAACACTGAAGCTTTCTTT